These T cell receptor beta chains were read from a single sample in a study of sequential checkpoint blockade in melanoma. Generated by immunoSEQ multiplex PCR, the TCRdb table keeps only in-frame clones and is missing some. The sample comprises some 25,000 clones, around 77% of which are singletons, and 13% rests with the top ten. Sequenced here: CD8+ T cells sorted from blood (inferred from file names), sampled from a patient given nivolumab and ipilimumab in sequence. All receptors come from a human donor with melanoma. CDR3s include the opening cysteine and the closing phenylalanine or tryptophan. D genes are given only for firm matches. Clone size is shown for a subset of rows, as once, few, many or a class of expanded clone.

j_gene,abundance,d_gene,v_gene,CDR3aa,CDR3nt
TRBJ2-3,NA,TRBD1,TRBV7-9,CASGTGVLTDTQYF,TGTGCCAGCGGTACAGGGGTTCTGACAGATACGCAGTATTTT
TRBJ2-1,NA,NA,TRBV4-1,CASSQVEGGDEQFF,TGCGCCAGCAGCCAAGTCGAGGGGGGGGATGAGCAGTTCTTC
TRBJ1-6,NA,NA,TRBV19,CASSTRGSGSPLHF,TGTGCCAGTAGCACCAGGGGTTCTGGTTCACCCCTCCACTTT
TRBJ2-7,NA,NA,TRBV28,CASSPLPSPEQYF,TGTGCCAGCAGCCCACTCCCTAGCCCCGAGCAGTACTTC
TRBJ1-2,NA,NA,TRBV27,CASSLSGGSYGYTF,TGTGCCAGCAGTTTATCTGGGGGCAGCTATGGCTACACCTTC
TRBJ2-1,once,NA,TRBV19,CASSIGEGDNEQFF,TGTGCCAGTAGTATAGGAGAGGGGGACAATGAGCAGTTCTTC
TRBJ2-7,NA,TRBD1,TRBV2,CASRGTGLRYEQYF,TGTGCCAGCAGAGGGACAGGGCTCCGCTACGAGCAGTACTTC
TRBJ1-5,NA,NA,TRBV7-9,CASSFFSEGGNAQPQHF,TGTGCCAGCAGCTTCTTTTCGGAGGGGGGGAATGCTCAGCCCCAGCATTTT
TRBJ2-7,NA,TRBD2,TRBV28,CAIRGTSGYEQYF,TGTGCCATTCGCGGGACTAGCGGCTACGAGCAGTACTTC
TRBJ2-1,once,NA,TRBV15,CATSPSSYNEQFF,TGTGCCACCAGCCCTTCCTCCTACAATGAGCAGTTCTTC
TRBJ2-3,few,NA,TRBV18,CASSPTGSSTDTQYF,TGTGCCAGCTCACCAACGGGGAGCAGCACAGATACGCAGTATTTT
TRBJ1-1,NA,TRBD1,TRBV19,CASSVGTDTEAFF,TGTGCCAGTAGTGTCGGGACAGACACTGAAGCTTTCTTT
TRBJ2-5,NA,NA,TRBV5-1,CASSFNGGPQETQYF,TGCGCCAGCAGCTTTAACGGGGGGCCCCAAGAGACCCAGTACTTC
TRBJ2-5,NA,NA,TRBV4-2,CASSSGRDQETQYF,TGTGCCAGCAGCTCTGGGCGGGACCAAGAGACCCAGTACTTC
TRBJ2-2,NA,NA,TRBV4-1,CASSQDGQAYTGELFF,TGCGCCAGCAGCCAAGATGGGCAGGCGTACACCGGGGAGCTGTTTTTT
TRBJ2-3,NA,TRBD2,TRBV4-1,CASSQASGTSTDTQYF,TGCGCCAGCAGCCAAGCCAGCGGGACGAGCACAGATACGCAGTATTTT
TRBJ2-7,NA,NA,TRBV6-5,CASSYGGSYEQYF,TGTGCCAGCAGTTACGGCGGTAGCTACGAGCAGTACTTC